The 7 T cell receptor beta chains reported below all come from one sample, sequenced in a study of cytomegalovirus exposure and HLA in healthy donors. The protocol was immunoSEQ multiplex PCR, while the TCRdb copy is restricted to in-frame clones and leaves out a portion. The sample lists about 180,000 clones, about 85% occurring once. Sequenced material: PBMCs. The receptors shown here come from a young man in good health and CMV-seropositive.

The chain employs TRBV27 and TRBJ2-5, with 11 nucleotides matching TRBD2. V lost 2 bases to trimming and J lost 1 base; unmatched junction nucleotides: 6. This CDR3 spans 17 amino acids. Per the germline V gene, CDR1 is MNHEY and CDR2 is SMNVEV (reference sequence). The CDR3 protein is CASSLTTGTSGQETQYF. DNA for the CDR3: TGTGCCAGCAGTTTAACAACCGGGACTAGCGGCCAAGAGACCCAGTACTTC.

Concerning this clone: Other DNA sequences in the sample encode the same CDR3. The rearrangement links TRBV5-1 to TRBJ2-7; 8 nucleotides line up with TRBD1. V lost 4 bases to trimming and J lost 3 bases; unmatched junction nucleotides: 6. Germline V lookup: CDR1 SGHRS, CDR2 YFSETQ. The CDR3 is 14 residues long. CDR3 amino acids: CASSPGTGDYEQYF. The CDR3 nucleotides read TGCGCCAGCAGCCCCGGGACAGGCGACTACGAGCAGTACTTC.

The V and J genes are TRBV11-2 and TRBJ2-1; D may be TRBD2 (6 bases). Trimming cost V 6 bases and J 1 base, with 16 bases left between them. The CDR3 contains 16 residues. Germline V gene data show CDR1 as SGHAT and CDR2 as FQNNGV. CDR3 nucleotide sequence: TGTGCCAGCAGTCCCCCGGGAGACCGTTCCTACAATGAGCAGTTCTTC. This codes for CASSPPGDRSYNEQFF.

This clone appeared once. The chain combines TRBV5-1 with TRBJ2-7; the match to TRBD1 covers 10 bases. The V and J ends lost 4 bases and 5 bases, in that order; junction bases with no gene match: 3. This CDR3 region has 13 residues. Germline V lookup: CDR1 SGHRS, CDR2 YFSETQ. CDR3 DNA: TGCGCCAGCAGCGCCGGGACAGGGGACGAGCAGTACTTC. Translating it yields CASSAGTGDEQYF.

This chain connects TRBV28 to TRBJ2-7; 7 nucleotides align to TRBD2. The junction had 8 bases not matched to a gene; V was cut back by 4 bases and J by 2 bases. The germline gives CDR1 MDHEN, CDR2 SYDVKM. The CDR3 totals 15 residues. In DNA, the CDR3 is TGTGCCAGCAGTTCCCCCAGGGAGGGGACCTACGAGCAGTACTTC. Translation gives CASSSPREGTYEQYF. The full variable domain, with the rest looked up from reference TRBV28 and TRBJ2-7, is DVKVTQSSRYLVKRTGEKVFLECVQDMDHENMFWYRQDPGLGLRLIYFSYDVKMKEKGDIPEGYSVSREKKERFSLILESASTNQTSMYLCASSSPREGTYEQYFGPGTRLTVT.

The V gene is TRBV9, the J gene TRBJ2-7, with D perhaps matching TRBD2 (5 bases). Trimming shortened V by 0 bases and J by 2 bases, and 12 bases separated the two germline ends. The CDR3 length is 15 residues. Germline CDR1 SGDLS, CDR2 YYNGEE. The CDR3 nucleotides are TGTGCCAGCAGCGTAGAGGCGGGTGCAGCCTACGAGCAGTACTTC. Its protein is CASSVEAGAAYEQYF.

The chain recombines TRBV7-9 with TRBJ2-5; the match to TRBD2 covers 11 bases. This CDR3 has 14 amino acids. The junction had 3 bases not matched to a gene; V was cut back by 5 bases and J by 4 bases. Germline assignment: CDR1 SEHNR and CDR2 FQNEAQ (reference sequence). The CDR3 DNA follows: TGTGCCAGCAGCACTAGCGGGGGTGGAGAGACCCAGTACTTC. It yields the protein CASSTSGGGETQYF. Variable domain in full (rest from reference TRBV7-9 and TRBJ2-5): DTGVSQNPRHKITKRGQNVTFRCDPISEHNRLYWYRQTLGQGPEFLTYFQNEAQLEKSRLLSDRFSAERPKGSFSTLEIQRTEQGDSAMYLCASSTSGGGETQYFGPGTRLLVL.